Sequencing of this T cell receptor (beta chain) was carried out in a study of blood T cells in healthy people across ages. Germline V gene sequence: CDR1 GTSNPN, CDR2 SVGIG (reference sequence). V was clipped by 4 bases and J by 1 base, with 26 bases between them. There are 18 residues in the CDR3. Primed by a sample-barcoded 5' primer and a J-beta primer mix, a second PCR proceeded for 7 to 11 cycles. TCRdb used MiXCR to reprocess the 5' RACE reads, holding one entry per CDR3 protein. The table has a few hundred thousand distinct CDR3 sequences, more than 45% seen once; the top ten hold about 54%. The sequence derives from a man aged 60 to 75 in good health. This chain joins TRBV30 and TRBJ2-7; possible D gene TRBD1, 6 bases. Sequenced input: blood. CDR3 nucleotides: TGTGCCTGGATACCGGACAGACACGGGGCAAAGGGGTCCTACGAGCAGTACTTC. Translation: CAWIPDRHGAKGSYEQYF.